The entry below gives a single TCR beta chain sequence along with its context. What it binds is not known. The data belong to a study of blood T cells in healthy people across ages. Isolated per sample were at least 6 million PBMCs. A second PCR, run for about 6 to 12 cycles, used a sample-barcoded 5' primer plus a J-beta primer mix. Each TCR beta cDNA got a 12-nucleotide random molecular identifier. Each of the samples gave a minimum of 2.5 million paired-end reads that contained CDR3. One entry per CDR3 protein, called by TCRdb with MiXCR from the 5' RACE reads. The sample has about 1.1 million distinct CDR3 sequences; 30% to 40% are singletons. General study points: TCR beta diversity was tightly associated with the proportion of naive T cells.

V gave up 7 bases and J gave up 1 base; unmatched junction bases: 5. CDR1 is SEHNR and CDR2 is FQNEAQ in the germline V gene (reference sequence). This CDR3 spans 16 amino acids. Input material: blood. The clonotype was recovered from a man younger than 35 in good health. The chain couples TRBV7-9 to TRBJ2-3, with TRBD2 matching over 13 bases. The CDR3 DNA sequence: TGTGCCAGCACCTTTGGACTAGCGGGGGGCACAGATACGCAGTATTTT. It yields the protein CASTFGLAGGTDTQYF.